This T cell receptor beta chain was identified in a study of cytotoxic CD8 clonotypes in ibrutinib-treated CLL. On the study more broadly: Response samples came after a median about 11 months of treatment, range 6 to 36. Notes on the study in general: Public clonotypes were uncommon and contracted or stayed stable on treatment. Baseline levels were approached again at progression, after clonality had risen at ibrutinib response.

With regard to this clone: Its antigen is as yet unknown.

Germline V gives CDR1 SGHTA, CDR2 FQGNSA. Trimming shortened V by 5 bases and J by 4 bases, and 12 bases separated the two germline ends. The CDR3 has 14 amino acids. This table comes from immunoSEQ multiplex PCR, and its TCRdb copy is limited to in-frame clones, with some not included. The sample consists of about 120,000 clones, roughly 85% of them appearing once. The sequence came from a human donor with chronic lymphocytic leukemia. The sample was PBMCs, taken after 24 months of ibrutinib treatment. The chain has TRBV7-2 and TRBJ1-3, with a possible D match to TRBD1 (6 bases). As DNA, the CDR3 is TGTGCCAGCAGCCCCGGGGGGGCCGGAAACACCATATATTTT. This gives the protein CASSPGGAGNTIYF. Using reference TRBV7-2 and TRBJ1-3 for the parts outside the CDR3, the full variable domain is GAGVSQSPSNKVTEKGKDVELRCDPISGHTALYWYRQSLGQGLEFLIYFQGNSAPDKSGLPSDRFSAERTGGSVSTLTIQRTQQEDSAVYLCASSPGGAGNTIYFGEGSWLTVV.